This TCR beta chain was sequenced in a study of blood T cell repertoires in COVID-19 (dated by TCRdb to 2018 to 2020). Background for the entire study: Samples covering the acute and convalescent phases of COVID-19 were provided by collaborators in the United States, Italy and Spain. The prospective study material was composed of cDNA or gDNA derived from T cells, B-cell-depleted T cells, or PBMCs. Subjects who had been exposed to COVID-19, were actively infected with it, or had recovered from it provided the deeply sampled blood TCRbeta repertoires that made up the dataset. A freely available public database, intended as a resource for researchers studying the immune response to SARS-CoV-2, is where the repertoires were released. Samples were obtained from the ongoing ImmuneRACE study (first 160 participants) and from 1,254 subjects provided by 6 global collaborators. A de-identified subject ID, COVID-19 status, age in years and sex were almost always included in the sample metadata. Where HLA class I and class II types were available, the types were taken from metadata supplied by the sample provider, not from assay-based typing. What the study reported, not specific to this receptor: The quantity of clinical and demographic metadata differed by source and by participant and was supplied without curation.

On this clone itself: Its antigen target is currently unknown. No quality values exist for individual bases; no much larger clone is one base distant.

Whole blood was collected in K2EDTA tubes by collaborating institutions according to the institutions' own protocols. For TCRbeta analysis, collaborator samples were shipped as frozen whole blood, as isolated PBMCs, or as DNA extracted from either sample type. Between the V and J ends, shortened by 0 bases and 4 bases respectively, the junction contains 6 bases. The CDR1 and CDR2 encoded by the germline V gene (reference sequence) are LNHNV and YYDKDF. The CDR3 runs 14 amino acids, cysteine and phenylalanine included. Here the CDR3 DNA is all that survives: 42 bases in frame from base 1. TCRbeta CDR3 regions were amplified from genomic DNA by means of the immunoSEQ Assay, a bias-controlled multiplex PCR. Concerning the study's data processing: The number of nucleated cells in each sample was estimated from the amplification of reference gene primers within the assay. To quantify the absolute abundance of each unique TCRbeta CDR3 rearrangement, sequence reads were collapsed and filtered. For each sample, productive Simpson clonality was calculated by taking the square root of Simpson's diversity index across productive rearrangements. The table was pulled from immuneACCESS by TCRdb, which kept in-frame rearrangements only. Such tables lose some clones; where checked, under half of the loss comes from unresolved V genes, and the rest has no known cause. V, J and clone size reflect that table, while D and trimming were determined from the DNA. In all, the sample holds tens of thousands of clones, and around nine tenths of those were seen once. The leading ten clones occupy approximately 1.9% of the sample.

The sequencing input was peripheral blood. The source is a woman between 55 and 75 years old with acute or convalescent COVID-19. The rearrangement combines TRBV15 with TRBJ1-4; the D gene is possibly TRBD1, with 5 bases matching. The CDR3 has the sequence CATSRDRVNEKLFF. The DNA sequence is TGTGCCACCAGCAGAGACAGGGTTAATGAAAAACTGTTTTTT.